This T cell receptor (beta chain) comes out of a study of blood T cell repertoires in COVID-19. Overall study: T cells, B-cell-depleted T cells, or PBMCs provided the cDNA or gDNA that served as material.

In the original workflow: Scientists estimated how many nucleated cells there were by amplifying reference gene primers. Clones were read by immunoSEQ multiplex PCR, and TCRdb kept only the in-frame ones, dropping some. The DNA gave D and trimming, while V, J and clone size come from that table. Of approximately 200,000 clones in the sample, about nine tenths were seen once. For recovered donors of Cohort 3, there were two negative PCRs, clearance, or symptom resolution. This CDR3 has 16 amino acids. Germline CDR1 and CDR2: SQVTM and ANQGSEA. The junction had 9 bases not matched to a gene; V was cut back by 7 bases and J by 3 bases.

Sequencing was performed on PBMCs or T cells enriched from blood (not recorded which). The genes are TRBV29-1 and TRBJ2-2, with TRBD1 identical over 12 bases. This receptor was identified in a woman younger than 45 who had recovered from COVID-19. CDR3 coding DNA: TGCAGCGCCCAACCCGGGACAGGGGGCGACACCGGGGAGCTGTTTTTT. Translating gives CSAQPGTGGDTGELFF.